This entry describes one TCR beta chain. Its antigen remains unidentified. Sorted-subset replicate PCRs used about 180 ng DNA, around 31,000 T cell genomes. Some clones are missing from TCRdb's copy, which holds only in-frame ones; the method was immunoSEQ multiplex PCR. The sample lists hundreds of thousands of clones, roughly 73% occurring once. This entry comes from a study of shared clonotypes between healthy human individuals. Study-wide findings and caveats: The sampled material consisted only of blood, and tissue repertoires are likely to differ.

From germline, CDR1 is MNHGY and CDR2 SVAAGI. CDR3 length: 15 residues. V was pared by 2 bases and J by 4 bases, with 12 bases between. This TCR was sampled from a woman in her thirties in good health. The sequenced sample was memory CD4+ T cells sorted from blood. Subset described: CD45RA-negative fraction. The chain couples TRBV6-9 to TRBJ2-1; D call uncertain. CDR3 amino acids: CASSYGRESYNEQFF. The CDR3 region has the DNA TGTGCCAGCAGTTATGGACGAGAAAGTTACAATGAGCAGTTCTTC.